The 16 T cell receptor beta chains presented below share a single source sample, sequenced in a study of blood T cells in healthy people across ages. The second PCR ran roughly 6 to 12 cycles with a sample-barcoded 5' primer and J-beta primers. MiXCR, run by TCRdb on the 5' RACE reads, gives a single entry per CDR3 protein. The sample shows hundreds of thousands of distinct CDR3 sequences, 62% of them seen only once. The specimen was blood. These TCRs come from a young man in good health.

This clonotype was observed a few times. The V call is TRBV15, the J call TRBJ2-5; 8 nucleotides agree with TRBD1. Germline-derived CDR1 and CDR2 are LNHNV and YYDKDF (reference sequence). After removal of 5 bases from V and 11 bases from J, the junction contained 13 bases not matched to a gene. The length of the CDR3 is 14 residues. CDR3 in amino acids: CATSRRDRIREQYF. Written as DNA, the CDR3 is TGTGCCACCAGCCGAAGGGACAGGATAAGGGAGCAGTACTTC.

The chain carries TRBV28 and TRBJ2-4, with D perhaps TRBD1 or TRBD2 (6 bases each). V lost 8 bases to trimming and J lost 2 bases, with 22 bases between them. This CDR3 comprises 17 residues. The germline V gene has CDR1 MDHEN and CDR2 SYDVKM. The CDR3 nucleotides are TGTGCCAGCTATCCCCATCGGCGAGGGGGGACCAAAAACATTCAGTACTTC. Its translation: CASYPHRRGGTKNIQYF.

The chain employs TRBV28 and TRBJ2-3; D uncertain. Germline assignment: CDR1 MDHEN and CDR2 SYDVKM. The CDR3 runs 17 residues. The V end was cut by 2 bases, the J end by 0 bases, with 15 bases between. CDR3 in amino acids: CASSLVAAKYSTDTQYF. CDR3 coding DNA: TGTGCCAGCAGTTTAGTGGCAGCAAAATATAGCACAGATACGCAGTATTTT. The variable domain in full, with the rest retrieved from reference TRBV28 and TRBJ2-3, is DVKVTQSSRYLVKRTGEKVFLECVQDMDHENMFWYRQDPGLGLRLIYFSYDVKMKEKGDIPEGYSVSREKKERFSLILESASTNQTSMYLCASSLVAAKYSTDTQYFGPGTRLTVL.

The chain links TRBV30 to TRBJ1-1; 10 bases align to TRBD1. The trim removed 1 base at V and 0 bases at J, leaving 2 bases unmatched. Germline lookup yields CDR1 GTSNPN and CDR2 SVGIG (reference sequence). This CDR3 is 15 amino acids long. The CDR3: CAWSETGGMNTEAFF. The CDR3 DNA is TGTGCCTGGAGTGAGACAGGGGGCATGAACACTGAAGCTTTCTTT.

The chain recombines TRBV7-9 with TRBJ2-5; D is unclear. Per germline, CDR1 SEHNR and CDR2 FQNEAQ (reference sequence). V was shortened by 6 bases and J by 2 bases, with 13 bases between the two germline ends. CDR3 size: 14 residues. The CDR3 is CASRPRASQETQYF. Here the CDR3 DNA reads TGTGCCAGCAGACCCCGGGCCTCTCAAGAGACCCAGTACTTC.

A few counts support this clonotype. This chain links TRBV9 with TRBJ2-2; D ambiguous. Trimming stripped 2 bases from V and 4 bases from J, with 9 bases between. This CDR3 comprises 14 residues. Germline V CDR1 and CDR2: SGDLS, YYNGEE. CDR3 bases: TGTGCCAGCAGCGTTATGGCTGGCACCGGGGAGCTGTTTTTT. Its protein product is CASSVMAGTGELFF.

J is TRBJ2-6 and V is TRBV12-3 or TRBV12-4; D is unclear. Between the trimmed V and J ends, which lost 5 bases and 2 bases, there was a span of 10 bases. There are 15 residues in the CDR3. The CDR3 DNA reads TGTGCCAGCAGTCTCCGAGCAGCTGGGGCCAACGTCCTGACTTTC. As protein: CASSLRAAGANVLTF.

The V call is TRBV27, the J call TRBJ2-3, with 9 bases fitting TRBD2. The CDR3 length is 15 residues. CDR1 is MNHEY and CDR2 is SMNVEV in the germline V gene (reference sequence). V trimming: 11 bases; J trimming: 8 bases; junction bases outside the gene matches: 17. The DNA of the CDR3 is TGTGCCTCCCTGCCCAGCGGGGGGACTTTCGGTACGCAGTATTTT. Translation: CASLPSGGTFGTQYF.

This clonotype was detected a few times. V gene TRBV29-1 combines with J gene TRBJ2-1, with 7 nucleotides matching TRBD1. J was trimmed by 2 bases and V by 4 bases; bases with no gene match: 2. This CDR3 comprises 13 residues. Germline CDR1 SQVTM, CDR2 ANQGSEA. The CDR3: CSVATGAYNEQFF. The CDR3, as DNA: TGCAGCGTTGCAACAGGGGCCTACAATGAGCAGTTCTTC.

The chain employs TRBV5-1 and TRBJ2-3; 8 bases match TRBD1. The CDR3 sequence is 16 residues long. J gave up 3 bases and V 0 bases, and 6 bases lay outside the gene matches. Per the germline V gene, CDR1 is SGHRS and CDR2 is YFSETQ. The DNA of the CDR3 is TGCGCCAGCAGCTTGGCCCAGGGGGCGATAACAGATACGCAGTATTTT. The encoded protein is CASSLAQGAITDTQYF. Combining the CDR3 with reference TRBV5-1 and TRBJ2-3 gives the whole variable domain KAGVTQTPRYLIKTRGQQVTLSCSPISGHRSVSWYQQTPGQGLQFLFEYFSETQRNKGNFPGRFSGRQFSNSRSEMNVSTLELGDSALYLCASSLAQGAITDTQYFGPGTRLTVL.

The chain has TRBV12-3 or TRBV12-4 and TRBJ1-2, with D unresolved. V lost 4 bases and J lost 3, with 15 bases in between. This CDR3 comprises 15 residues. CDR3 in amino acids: CASSSPGRAHYGYTF. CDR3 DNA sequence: TGTGCCAGCAGTTCCCCCGGACGGGCCCACTATGGCTACACCTTC.

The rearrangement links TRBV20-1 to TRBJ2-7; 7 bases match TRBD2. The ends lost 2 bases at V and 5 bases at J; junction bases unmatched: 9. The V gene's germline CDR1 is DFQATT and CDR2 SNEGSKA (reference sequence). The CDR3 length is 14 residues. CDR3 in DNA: TGCAGTGCTAGATTCAGAGGGGAGGGCCACGAGCAGTACTTC. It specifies CSARFRGEGHEQYF.

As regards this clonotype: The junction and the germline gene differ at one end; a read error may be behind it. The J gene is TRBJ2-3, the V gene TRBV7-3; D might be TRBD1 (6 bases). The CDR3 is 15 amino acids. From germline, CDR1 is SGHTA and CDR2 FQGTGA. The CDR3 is CASSSTGSSTDTRYF. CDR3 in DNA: TGTGCCAGCAGCAGTACAGGGAGTAGCACAGATACGCGGTATTTT.

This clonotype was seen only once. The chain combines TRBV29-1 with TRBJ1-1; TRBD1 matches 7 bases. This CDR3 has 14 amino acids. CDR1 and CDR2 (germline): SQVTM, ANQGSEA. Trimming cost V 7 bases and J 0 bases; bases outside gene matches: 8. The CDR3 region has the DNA TGCAGCGCATCTACGGGACAGATGAACACTGAAGCTTTCTTT. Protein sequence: CSASTGQMNTEAFF.

CDR3: CASSYRQGDYEQYF. CDR3 DNA sequence: TGTGCCAGCAGTTACAGGCAGGGAGACTACGAGCAGTACTTC. V usage is TRBV6-2 or TRBV6-3 and J usage is TRBJ2-5; D is perhaps TRBD1 or TRBD2 (5 bases each). The J call may be in error: the DNA end matches TRBJ2-7 better. The CDR3 totals 14 residues. Germline assignment: CDR1 MNHEY and CDR2 SVGEGT.

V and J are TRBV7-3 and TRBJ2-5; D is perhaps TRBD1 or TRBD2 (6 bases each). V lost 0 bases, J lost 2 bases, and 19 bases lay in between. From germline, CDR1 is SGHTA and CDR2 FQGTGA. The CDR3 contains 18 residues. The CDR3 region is CASSLTAVPGGRQETQYF. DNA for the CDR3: TGTGCCAGCAGCTTAACCGCCGTCCCTGGGGGGCGGCAAGAGACCCAGTACTTC.